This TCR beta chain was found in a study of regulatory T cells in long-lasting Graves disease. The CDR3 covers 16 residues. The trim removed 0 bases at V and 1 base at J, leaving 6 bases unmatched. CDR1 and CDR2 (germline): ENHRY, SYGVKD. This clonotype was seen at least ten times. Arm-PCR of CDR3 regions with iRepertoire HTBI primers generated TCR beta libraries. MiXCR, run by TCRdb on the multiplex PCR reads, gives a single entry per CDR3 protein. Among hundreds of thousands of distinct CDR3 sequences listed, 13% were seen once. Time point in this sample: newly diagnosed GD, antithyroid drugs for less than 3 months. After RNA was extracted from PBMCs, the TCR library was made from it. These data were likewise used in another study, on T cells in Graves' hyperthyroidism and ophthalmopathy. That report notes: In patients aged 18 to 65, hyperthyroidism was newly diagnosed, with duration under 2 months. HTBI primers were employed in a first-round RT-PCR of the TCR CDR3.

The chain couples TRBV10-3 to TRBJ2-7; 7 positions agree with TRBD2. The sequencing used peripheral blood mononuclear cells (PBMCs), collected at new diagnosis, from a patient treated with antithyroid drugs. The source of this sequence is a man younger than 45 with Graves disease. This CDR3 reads CAISESTSASSYEQYF. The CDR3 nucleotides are TGTGCCATCAGTGAGTCCACTAGCGCGAGTTCCTACGAGCAGTACTTC.